This TCR beta chain appears in the sequencing data of a study of blood T cell repertoires in COVID-19. Overall study context: Donors in the United States, Italy and Spain gave samples during acute or convalescent COVID-19. The cDNA or gDNA used as material had been derived from T cells, B-cell-depleted T cells, or PBMCs.

Authors' methods: Estimated nucleated cell counts came from reference gene primer amplification. Measured with immunoSEQ multiplex PCR; TCRdb has only the in-frame clones, and not every one. V and J calls and clone size come straight from that table; D and trimming were deduced from the DNA. The table includes 100,000 to 150,000 clones, roughly 90% detected once. Germline trimming cut 4 bases from V and 2 bases from J; bases unmatched to any gene: 4. Germline loops: CDR1 SGHAT, CDR2 FQNNGV. The CDR3 contains 14 residues. The chain uses TRBV11-2 and TRBJ2-7; 8 positions agree with TRBD2. Sequencing was done on a sample of peripheral blood. This clonotype was sampled from a man in his forties or fifties with acute or convalescent COVID-19. CDR3 in DNA: TGTGCCAGCAGCTCCGCGGGAGGACCCTACGAGCAGTACTTC. Its protein is CASSSAGGPYEQYF.